The entry below gives a single TCR beta chain sequence along with its context. Its antigen is undetermined. The donor population consisted of healthy HIV-negative adults with no recent acute infections or vaccinations. Using immunoSEQ multiplex PCR, the repertoire was profiled, and TCRdb retains in-frame clones only, with some absent. The table shows 150,000 to 200,000 clones, with approximately 62% occurring only once. These data come from a study of shared clonotypes between healthy human individuals. Study context: A donor's plate count was three for CD4 naive and three for CD4 memory; CD8 naive had two and CD8 memory one. The study's findings and limits: Few donors restricted represented genetic and exposure-history diversity. Naive subsets generally exceeded memory subsets in estimated richness.

The V gene's germline CDR1 is MNHNS and CDR2 SASEGT. V lost 8 bases to trimming and J lost 5 bases, with 10 bases between them. This CDR3 contains 11 residues. Material: memory CD4+ T cells sorted from blood. Subset: CD45RA-negative fraction. The J gene is TRBJ2-7, the V gene TRBV6-1; TRBD2 is a possible D gene (5 bases). This clonotype was obtained from a man aged 25 to 40 in good health. The CDR3 DNA reads as TGTGCCAGCGGGGAGAGAAACGAGCAGTACTTC. It translates to CASGERNEQYF.